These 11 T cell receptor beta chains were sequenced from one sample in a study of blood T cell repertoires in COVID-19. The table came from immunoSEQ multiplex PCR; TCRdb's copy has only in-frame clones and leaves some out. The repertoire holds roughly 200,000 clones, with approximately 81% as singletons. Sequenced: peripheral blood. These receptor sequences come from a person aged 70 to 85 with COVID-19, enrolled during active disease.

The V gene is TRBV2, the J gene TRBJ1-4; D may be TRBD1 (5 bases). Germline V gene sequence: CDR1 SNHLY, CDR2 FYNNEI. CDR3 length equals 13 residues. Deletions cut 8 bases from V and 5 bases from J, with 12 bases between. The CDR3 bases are TGTGCCAGCGAACGGGACTCAAATGAAAAACTGTTTTTT. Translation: CASERDSNEKLFF.

DNA for the CDR3: TGTGCCAGCTCACCGGGGACAGATGGTTTCTCACCCCTCCACTTT. Protein sequence: CASSPGTDGFSPLHF. This chain links TRBV18 with TRBJ1-6; TRBD1 agrees at 7 bases. The junction had 9 bases not matched to a gene; V was cut back by 3 bases and J by 10 bases. The CDR3 runs to 15 residues. Germline V lookup: CDR1 KGHSH, CDR2 LQKENI.

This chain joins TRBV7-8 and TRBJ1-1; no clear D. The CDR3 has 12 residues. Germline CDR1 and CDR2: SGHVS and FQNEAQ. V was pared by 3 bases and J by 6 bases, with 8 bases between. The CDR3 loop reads CASSLVSAEAFF. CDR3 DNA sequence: TGTGCCAGCAGCTTGGTATCGGCTGAAGCTTTCTTT.

CDR3 nucleotides: TGTGCCAGCAGTCTCAAAAGACAGACGCACACAGATACGCAGTATTTT. It encodes CASSLKRQTHTDTQYF. The rearrangement links TRBV27 to TRBJ2-3; D is possibly TRBD1 (5 bases). Germline assignment: CDR1 MNHEY and CDR2 SMNVEV (reference sequence). The CDR3 spans 16 residues. V was clipped by 5 bases and J by 2 bases, with 17 bases between them.

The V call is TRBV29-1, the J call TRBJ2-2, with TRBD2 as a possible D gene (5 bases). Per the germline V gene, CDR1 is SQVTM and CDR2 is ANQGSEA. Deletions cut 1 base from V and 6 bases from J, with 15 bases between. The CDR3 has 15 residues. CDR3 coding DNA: TGCAGCGTTGAAGTTGTTCTGTCGGGGTCCGGGGAGCTGTTTTTT. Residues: CSVEVVLSGSGELFF.

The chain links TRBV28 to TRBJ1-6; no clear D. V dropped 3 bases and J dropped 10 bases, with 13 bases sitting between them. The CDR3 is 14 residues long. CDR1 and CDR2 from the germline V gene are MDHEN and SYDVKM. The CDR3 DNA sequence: TGTGCCAGCAGTTTTCGGGGTATAGGGTCACCCCTCCACTTT. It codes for CASSFRGIGSPLHF.

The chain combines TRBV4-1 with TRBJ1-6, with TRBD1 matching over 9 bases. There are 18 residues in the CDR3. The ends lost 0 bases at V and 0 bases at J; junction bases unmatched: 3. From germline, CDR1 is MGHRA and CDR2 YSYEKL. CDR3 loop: CASSQDGTGSSYNSPLHF. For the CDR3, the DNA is TGCGCCAGCAGCCAAGACGGGACAGGGAGCTCCTATAATTCACCCCTCCACTTT.

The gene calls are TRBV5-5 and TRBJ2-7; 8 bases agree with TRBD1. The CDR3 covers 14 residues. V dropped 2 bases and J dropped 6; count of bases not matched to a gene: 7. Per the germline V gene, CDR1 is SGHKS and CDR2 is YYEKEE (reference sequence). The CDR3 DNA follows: TGTGCCAGCAGCTTTAACCCAGGGGGCGGCGAGCAGTACTTC. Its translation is CASSFNPGGGEQYF.

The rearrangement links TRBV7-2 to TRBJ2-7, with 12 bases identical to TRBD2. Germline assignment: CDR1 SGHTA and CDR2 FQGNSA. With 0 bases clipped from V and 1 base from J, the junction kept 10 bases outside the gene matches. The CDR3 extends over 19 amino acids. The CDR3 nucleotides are TGTGCCAGCAGCTTAGCGTTTTCTAGCGGGGGGGCCGGGTCCTACGAGCAGTACTTC. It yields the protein CASSLAFSSGGAGSYEQYF.

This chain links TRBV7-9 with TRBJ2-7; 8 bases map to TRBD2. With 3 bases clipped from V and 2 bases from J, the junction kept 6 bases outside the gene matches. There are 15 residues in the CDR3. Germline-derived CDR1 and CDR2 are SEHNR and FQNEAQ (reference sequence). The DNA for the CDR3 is TGTGCCAGCAGCTTTTCCACTAGCGGACCCTACGAGCAGTACTTC. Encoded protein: CASSFSTSGPYEQYF. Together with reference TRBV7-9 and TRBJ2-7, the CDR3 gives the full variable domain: DTGVSQNPRHKITKRGQNVTFRCDPISEHNRLYWYRQTLGQGPEFLTYFQNEAQLEKSRLLSDRFSAERPKGSFSTLEIQRTEQGDSAMYLCASSFSTSGPYEQYFGPGTRLTVT.

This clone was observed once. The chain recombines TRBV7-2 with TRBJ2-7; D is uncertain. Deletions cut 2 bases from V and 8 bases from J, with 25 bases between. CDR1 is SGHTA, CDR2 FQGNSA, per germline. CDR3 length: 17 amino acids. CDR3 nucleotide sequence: TGTGCCAGCAGCTTATTATCCGAGGCCAGCCTCTTTCTCAAGCAGTACTTC. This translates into CASSLLSEASLFLKQYF.